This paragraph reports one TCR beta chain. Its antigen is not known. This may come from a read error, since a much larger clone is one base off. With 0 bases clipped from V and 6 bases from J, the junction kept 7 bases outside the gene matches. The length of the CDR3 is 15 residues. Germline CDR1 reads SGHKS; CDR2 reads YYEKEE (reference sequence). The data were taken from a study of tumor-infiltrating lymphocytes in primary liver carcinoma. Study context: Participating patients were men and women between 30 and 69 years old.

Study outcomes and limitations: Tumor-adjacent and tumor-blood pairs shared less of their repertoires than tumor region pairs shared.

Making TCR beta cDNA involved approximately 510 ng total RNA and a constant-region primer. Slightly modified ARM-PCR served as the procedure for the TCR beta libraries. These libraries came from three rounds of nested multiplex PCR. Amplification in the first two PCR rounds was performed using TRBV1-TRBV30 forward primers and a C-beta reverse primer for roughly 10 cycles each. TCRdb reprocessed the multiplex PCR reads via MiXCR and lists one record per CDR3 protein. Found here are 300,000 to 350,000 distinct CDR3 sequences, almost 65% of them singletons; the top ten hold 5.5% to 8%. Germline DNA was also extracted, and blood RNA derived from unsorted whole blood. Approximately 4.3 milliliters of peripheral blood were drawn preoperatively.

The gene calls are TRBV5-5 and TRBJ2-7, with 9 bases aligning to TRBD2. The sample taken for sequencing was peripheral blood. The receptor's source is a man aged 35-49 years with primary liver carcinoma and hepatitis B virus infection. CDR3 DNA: TGTGCCAGCAGCTTGGTGGCGGGAGGGCCTCTCGAGCAGTACTTC. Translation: CASSLVAGGPLEQYF.